This TCR beta chain was sequenced in a study of blood T cell repertoires in COVID-19 (dated by TCRdb to about 2020). Context from the whole study: Samples covering the acute and convalescent phases of COVID-19 were provided by collaborators in the United States, Italy and Spain. The samples were drawn from the first 160 participants of the ongoing ImmuneRACE study and from 1,200 or so subjects provided by 6 global collaborators. The prospective study material was composed of cDNA or gDNA derived from T cells, B-cell-depleted T cells, or PBMCs. The repertoires were released in a freely available public database meant as a resource for research on the immune response to SARS-CoV-2. Where available, HLA class I and class II types were obtained from metadata supplied by the sample provider rather than from assay-based typing. A de-identified subject ID, COVID-19 status, age in years and sex were almost always included in the sample metadata. Subjects who had been exposed to COVID-19, were actively infected with it, or had recovered from it provided the deeply sampled blood TCRbeta repertoires that made up the dataset. General study outcomes and caveats: How much clinical and demographic metadata was included differed by source and by participant, and the metadata was provided uncurated.

Whole blood was collected in K2EDTA tubes by collaborating institutions according to the institutions' own protocols. Collaborator samples were shipped for TCRbeta analysis as frozen whole blood, isolated PBMCs, or DNA extracted from either sample type. This clone was detected only once. Its antigen remains undetermined. Base qualities are not at hand, and no much larger clone is one base apart. TCRbeta CDR3 regions were amplified from genomic DNA using the immunoSEQ Assay, a bias-controlled multiplex PCR. For the original study's pipeline: Nucleated cell counts per sample were estimated from amplification of reference gene primers within the assay. To quantify the absolute abundance of each unique TCRbeta CDR3 rearrangement, sequence reads were collapsed and filtered. Productive Simpson clonality was computed per sample as the square root of Simpson's diversity index over productive rearrangements. TCRdb limited this immuneACCESS table to in-frame rearrangements with V and J called. A share of clones is missing; checked studies link under half to unresolved V genes, and the rest is unexplained. That table supplies the V and J calls and clone size; D and trimming were determined from the DNA. In this sample the table shows roughly 180,000 clones, about 88% of which occur a single time. The ten most abundant clones make up 0.99% of the sample.

Measured from the cysteine to the phenylalanine, the CDR3 is 14 residues long. Of the read, only the CDR3 DNA is kept; its 42 bases are in frame from base 1. V drops 5 bases and J drops 5 bases, leaving 15 bases in between. CDR1 is given as SEHNR and CDR2 as FQNEAQ, both from the germline V gene (reference sequence). The sequencing input was peripheral blood. The clonotype comes from a man aged 18 to 30 with acute or convalescent COVID-19. Rearrangement joined TRBV7-9 to TRBJ2-5, and possibly TRBD2, on 6 matching bases. The DNA sequence is TGTGCCAGCAGCCGAAGGGAGGCCGTGGAGACCCAGTACTTC. It is translated as CASSRREAVETQYF.